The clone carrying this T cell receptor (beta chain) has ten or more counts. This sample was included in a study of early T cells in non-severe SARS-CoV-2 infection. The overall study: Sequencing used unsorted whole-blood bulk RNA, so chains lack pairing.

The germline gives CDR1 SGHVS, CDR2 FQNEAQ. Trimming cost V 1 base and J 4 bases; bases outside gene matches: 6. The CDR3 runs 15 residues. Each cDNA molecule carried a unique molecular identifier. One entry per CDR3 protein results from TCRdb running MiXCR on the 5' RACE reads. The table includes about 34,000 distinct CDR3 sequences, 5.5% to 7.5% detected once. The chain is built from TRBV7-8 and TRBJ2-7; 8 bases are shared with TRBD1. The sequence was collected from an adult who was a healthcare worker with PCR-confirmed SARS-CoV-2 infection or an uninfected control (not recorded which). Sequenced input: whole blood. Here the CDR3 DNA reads TGTGCCAGCAGCTTAGACCAGGGGGCCGGGTACGAGCAGTACTTC. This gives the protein CASSLDQGAGYEQYF.